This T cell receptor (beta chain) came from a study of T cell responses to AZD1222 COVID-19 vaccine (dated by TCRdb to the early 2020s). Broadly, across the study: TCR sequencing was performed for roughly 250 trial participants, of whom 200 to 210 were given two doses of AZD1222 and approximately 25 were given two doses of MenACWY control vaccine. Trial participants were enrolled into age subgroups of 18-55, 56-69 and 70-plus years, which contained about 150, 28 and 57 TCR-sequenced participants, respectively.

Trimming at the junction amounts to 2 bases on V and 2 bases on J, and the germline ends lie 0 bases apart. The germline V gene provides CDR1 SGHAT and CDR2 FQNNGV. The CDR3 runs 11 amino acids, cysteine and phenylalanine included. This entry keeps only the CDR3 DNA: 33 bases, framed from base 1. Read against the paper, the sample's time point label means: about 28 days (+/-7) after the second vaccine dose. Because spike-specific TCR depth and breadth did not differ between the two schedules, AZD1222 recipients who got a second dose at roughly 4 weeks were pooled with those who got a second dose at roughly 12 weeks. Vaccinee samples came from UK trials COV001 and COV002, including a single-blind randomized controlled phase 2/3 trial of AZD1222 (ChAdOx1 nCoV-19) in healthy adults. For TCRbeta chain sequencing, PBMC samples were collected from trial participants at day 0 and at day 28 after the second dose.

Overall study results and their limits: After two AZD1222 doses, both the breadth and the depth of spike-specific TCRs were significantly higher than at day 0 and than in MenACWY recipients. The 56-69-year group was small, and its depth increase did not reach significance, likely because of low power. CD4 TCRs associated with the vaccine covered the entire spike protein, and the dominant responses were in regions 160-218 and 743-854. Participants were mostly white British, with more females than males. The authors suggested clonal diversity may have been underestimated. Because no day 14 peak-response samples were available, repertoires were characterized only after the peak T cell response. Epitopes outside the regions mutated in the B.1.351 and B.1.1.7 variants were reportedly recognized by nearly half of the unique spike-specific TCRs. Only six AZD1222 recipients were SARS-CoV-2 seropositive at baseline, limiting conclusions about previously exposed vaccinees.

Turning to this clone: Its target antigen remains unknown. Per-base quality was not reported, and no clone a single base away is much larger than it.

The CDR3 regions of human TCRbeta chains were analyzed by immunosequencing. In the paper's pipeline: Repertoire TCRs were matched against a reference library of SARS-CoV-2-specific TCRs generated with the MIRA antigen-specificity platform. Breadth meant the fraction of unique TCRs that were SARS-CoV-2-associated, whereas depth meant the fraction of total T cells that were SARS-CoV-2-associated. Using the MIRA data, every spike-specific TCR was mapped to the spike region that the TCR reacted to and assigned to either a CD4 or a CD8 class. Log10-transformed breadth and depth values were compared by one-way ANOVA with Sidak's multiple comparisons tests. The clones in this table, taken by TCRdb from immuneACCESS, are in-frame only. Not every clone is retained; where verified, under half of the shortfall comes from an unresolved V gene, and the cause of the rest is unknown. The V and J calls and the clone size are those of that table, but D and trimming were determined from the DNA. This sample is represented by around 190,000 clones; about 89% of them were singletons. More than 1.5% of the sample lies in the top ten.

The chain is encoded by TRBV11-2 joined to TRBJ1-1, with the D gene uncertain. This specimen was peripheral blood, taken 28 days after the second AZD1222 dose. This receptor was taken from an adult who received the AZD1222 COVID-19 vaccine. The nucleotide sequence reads TGTGCCAGCAGCTTAAACACTGAAGCTTTCTTT. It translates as CASSLNTEAFF.